Detailed here is one T cell receptor beta chain. This entry belongs to a study of technical replicates of blood from a handful of donors. Repertoires were generated with immunoSEQ multiplex PCR, while TCRdb's copy carries only in-frame clones and drops some. The sample holds 85,000 to 100,000 clones; approximately 94% are singletons and the top ten take 0.22%. From germline, CDR1 is MDHEN and CDR2 SYDVKM. The CDR3 runs 19 residues. V was shortened by 3 bases and J by 6 bases, with 28 bases between the two germline ends. The gene calls are TRBV28 and TRBJ2-3; tentative D call: TRBD2 (6 bases). Material for sequencing was T cells isolated from PBMCs. The TCR was taken from a human donor in good health. CDR3 nucleotides: TGTGCCAGCAGTTTTTCTGGGGCGCGCAACGGACTACCCGCGGATACGCAGTATTTT. Translating it yields CASSFSGARNGLPADTQYF.